The rows below give T cell receptor beta chains drawn from one sample of a study of blood T cells in healthy people across ages. From the 5' RACE reads, TCRdb called clonotypes with MiXCR, one entry per CDR3 protein. This table holds 1.4 million or so distinct CDR3 sequences, about 45% found once. What was sequenced was blood. These receptors were taken from a woman aged 18-29 years in good health. Both conserved end residues are part of each CDR3. The D gene is left open where the match is weak. Some rows have no size entry. The others give once, few or many, or a class for an expanded clone.

j_gene | d_gene | abundance | v_gene | CDR3nt | CDR3aa
TRBJ2-1 | . | . | TRBV6-5 | TGTGCCAGCAGTCACCACAGGGAGGGCAATGAGCAGTTCTTC | CASSHHREGNEQFF
TRBJ2-5 | . | . | TRBV12-3/TRBV12-4 | TGTGCCAGCAGTTTCCCCCAAAGGGGGGAGACCCAGTACTTC | CASSFPQRGETQYF
TRBJ1-5 | . | once | TRBV6-2/TRBV6-3 | TGTGCCAGCAGGGAAAGGGGAAATCAGCCCCAGCATTTT | CASRERGNQPQHF
TRBJ2-1 | TRBD2 | . | TRBV7-2 | TGTGCCAGCAGCTTAGAAGCGGGGGGGCACCCATCCTACAATGAGCAGTTCTTC | CASSLEAGGHPSYNEQFF
TRBJ1-1 | . | few | TRBV12-3/TRBV12-4 | TGTGCCAGCACCGCGCAGGGTTACCGGCCCTACACTGAAGCTTTCTTT | CASTAQGYRPYTEAFF
TRBJ1-5 | TRBD1 | . | TRBV4-3 | TGCGCCAGCAGCCAAGGGACAGGGAGAGGACAGCCCCAGCATTTT | CASSQGTGRGQPQHF
TRBJ2-5 | TRBD1 | . | TRBV24-1 | TGTGCCACCAGTGGCCCTCAGGGGGCTAAGACCCAGTACTTC | CATSGPQGAKTQYF
TRBJ2-3 | . | many | TRBV7-2 | TGTGCCAGCAGCTTAGTGGGCGGAACAGATACGCAGTATTTT | CASSLVGGTDTQYF
TRBJ1-5 | . | few | TRBV25-1 | TGTGCCAGCAGTGGGGCAGTTAACAATCAGCCCCAGCATTTT | CASSGAVNNQPQHF
TRBJ1-4 | . | . | TRBV10-3 | TGTGCCATCAGTGGGCAGGAAGATGAAAAACCGTTTTTT | CAISGQEDEKPFF
TRBJ2-3 | . | . | TRBV12-3/TRBV12-4 | TGTGCCAGCAGTGCCCCGGGACATTCCCTCACAGATACGCAGTATTTT | CASSAPGHSLTDTQYF
TRBJ1-1 | . | . | TRBV20-1 | TGCAGTGCTTATTCCTGGGACACTGAAGCTTTCTTT | CSAYSWDTEAFF
TRBJ2-5 | TRBD2 | . | TRBV6-5 | TGTGCCAGCAGTTACTCACGCTATAGCGGGAGATGGGAGACCCAGTACTTC | CASSYSRYSGRWETQYF
TRBJ1-1 | . | . | TRBV6-2/TRBV6-3 | TGTGCCGGGCAACGGGCAGGGGAGAACACTGAAGCTTTCTTT | CAGQRAGENTEAFF
TRBJ2-5 | . | . | TRBV5-1 | TGCGCCAGCAGCTTGGACGGGGGAGCGCAAGAGACCCAGTACTTC | CASSLDGGAQETQYF
TRBJ2-1 | . | . | TRBV27 | TGTGCCAGCAGTTTGAGGACAGTTCGCGGCAATGAGCAGTTCTTC | CASSLRTVRGNEQFF
TRBJ1-5 | . | . | TRBV6-5 | TGTGCCAGCGGAAGTCACTCGGGGAGCAATCAGCCCCAGCATTTT | CASGSHSGSNQPQHF
TRBJ1-1 | . | . | TRBV30 | TGTGCCCGGGGGGGACTCAACACTGAAGCTTTCTTT | CARGGLNTEAFF
TRBJ2-7 | . | many | TRBV2 | TGTGCCAGCAGGAGCGGCTACGAGCAGTACTTC | CASRSGYEQYF
TRBJ2-7 | TRBD1 | . | TRBV10-3 | TGTGCCATCAGTGAAAGTTGGCAGGGGGTCGAGCAGTACTTC | CAISESWQGVEQYF
TRBJ2-1 | . | many | TRBV9 | TGTGCCAGCAGCTGGGCGGATGAGCAGTTCTTC | CASSWADEQFF
TRBJ1-6 | . | . | TRBV25-1 | TGTGCCAGCAGTGACGGCGAACTTTCGCCCCTCCACTTT | CASSDGELSPLHF
TRBJ2-7 | TRBD2 | . | TRBV4-3 | TGCGCCAGCAGCCAAGTCCTACTAGCGGGAAACAATGAGCAGTACTTC | CASSQVLLAGNNEQYF
TRBJ2-1 | . | many | TRBV6-5 | TGTGCCAGCAGTGACTCTGGAGCGGATGAGCAGTTCTTC | CASSDSGADEQFF
TRBJ2-7 | TRBD2 | . | TRBV7-2 | TGTGCCAGCAGCCTAGGCGGGAGTAGTCACGAGCAGTACTTC | CASSLGGSSHEQYF
TRBJ2-2 | . | few | TRBV12-3/TRBV12-4 | TGTGCCAGCAGTTCTAGGATGCGAAGAGGGGAGCTGTTTTTT | CASSSRMRRGELFF
TRBJ1-2 | . | . | TRBV5-1 | TGCGCCAGCAGCTTGACCGCAGGAGTTATGCATGGCTACACCTTC | CASSLTAGVMHGYTF
TRBJ2-7 | TRBD1 | . | TRBV9 | TGTGCCAGCAGCGGAGACAGGGATCGCGAGCAGTACTTC | CASSGDRDREQYF
TRBJ2-7 | . | . | TRBV6-5 | TGTGCCAGCAGTTACTCACACAGGGCATCCTACGAGCAGTACTTC | CASSYSHRASYEQYF
TRBJ2-6 | . | few | TRBV6-2/TRBV6-3 | TGTGCCAGCAGTGACCGCCAATCTGGGGCCAACGTCCTGACTTTC | CASSDRQSGANVLTF
TRBJ1-2 | . | few | TRBV12-3/TRBV12-4 | TGTGCCAGCAGTTCACCGGGGTTAGCTAACTATGGCTACACCTTC | CASSSPGLANYGYTF
TRBJ2-7 | TRBD2 | . | TRBV12-3/TRBV12-4 | TGTGCCAGCAGTCCTAGCGGGGGGGCCCACTACGAGCAGTACTTC | CASSPSGGAHYEQYF
TRBJ1-5 | . | . | TRBV2 | TGTGCCAGCAGTGAAGGTAGAGGGAACAATCAGCCCCAGCATTTT | CASSEGRGNNQPQHF
TRBJ1-2 | TRBD1 | . | TRBV7-2 | TGTGCCAACAGCCTGGGCGGGACAGTGGGCTACACCTTC | CANSLGGTVGYTF
TRBJ1-2 | . | . | TRBV25-1 | TGTGCCAGCCGCGCTACAGGTTCAGACTACTATGGCTACACCTTC | CASRATGSDYYGYTF
TRBJ1-6 | . | . | TRBV25-1 | TGTGCCAGCAGTGACGGCGGAGGGATCCATAATTCACCCCTCCACTTT | CASSDGGGIHNSPLHF
TRBJ2-5 | . | once | TRBV9 | TGTGCCAGCAGCGTAGAGGGGGGGCCAAGAGAGACCCAGTACTTC | CASSVEGGPRETQYF
TRBJ1-1 | . | . | TRBV3-1 | TGTGCCAGCAGCCAAGCGAGAGGGCAAACTGAAGCTTTCTTT | CASSQARGQTEAFF
TRBJ2-7 | TRBD2 | . | TRBV4-2 | TGTGCCAGCAGCCAAGCCCCCTCTAGCGGGCCGTCCTACGAGCAGTACTTC | CASSQAPSSGPSYEQYF
TRBJ2-5 | . | . | TRBV4-1 | TGCGCCAGCAGCCAAGGTGGGGCAGGTAGAGTGGAGACCCAGTACTTC | CASSQGGAGRVETQYF
TRBJ1-2 | . | . | TRBV7-9 | TGTGCCAGCAGTGGGGCGACAGCCACCCGTTTCTATGGCTACACCTTC | CASSGATATRFYGYTF
TRBJ2-3 | TRBD1 | . | TRBV5-1 | TGCGCCAGCAGCTTGGAGCAGGGGGCTATAGATACGCAGTATTTT | CASSLEQGAIDTQYF
TRBJ2-1 | . | few | TRBV6-2/TRBV6-3 | TGTGCCAGCAGTTTCCAGGGGGAGGGTTACAATGAGCAGTTCTTC | CASSFQGEGYNEQFF
TRBJ2-1 | . | few | TRBV6-2/TRBV6-3 | TGTGCCAGCAGTTCCCTAGGGTTCTCCTACAATGAGCAGTTCTTC | CASSSLGFSYNEQFF
TRBJ2-3 | TRBD1 | few | TRBV29-1 | TGCAGCGTTGAATTAGGGGGCCACACAGATACGCAGTATTTT | CSVELGGHTDTQYF
TRBJ1-1 | TRBD1 | . | TRBV20-1 | TGCAGTGCTAGTTGGGTCAGGGGGAGCGTGAACACTGAAGCTTTCTTT | CSASWVRGSVNTEAFF
TRBJ2-5 | . | few | TRBV9 | TGTGCCAGCAGCGTAACTCAGCAAGAGACCCAGTACTTC | CASSVTQQETQYF
TRBJ1-1 | . | . | TRBV20-1 | TGCAGTGCTAGAGTGAGGGGGGCGGGCACTGAAGCTTTCTTT | CSARVRGAGTEAFF
TRBJ2-5 | . | . | TRBV7-9 | TGTGCCAGCAGCTTAGCCCGGCGGAGGGAAGAGACCCAGTACTTC | CASSLARRREETQYF
TRBJ1-1 | . | . | TRBV6-2/TRBV6-3 | TGTGCCAGCGGCCGAGGAGGGAACACTGAAGCTTTCTTT | CASGRGGNTEAFF
TRBJ2-3 | TRBD2 | . | TRBV6-1 | TGTGCCAGCAGTGTAGCCGGGACTAGCGGGACAGATACGCAGTATTTT | CASSVAGTSGTDTQYF
TRBJ2-1 | TRBD2 | few | TRBV5-1 | TGCGCCAGCACCATCGGACTAGCGGCCGGCAATGAGCAGTTCTTC | CASTIGLAAGNEQFF
TRBJ2-1 | TRBD1 | few | TRBV25-1 | TGTGCCAGCAGTGGGGACAGGGTTGAGCAGTTCTTC | CASSGDRVEQFF
TRBJ2-3 | TRBD1 | many | TRBV28 | TGTGCCAGCAGGAGGACAGGGAGCACAGATACGCAGTATTTT | CASRRTGSTDTQYF
TRBJ2-6 | . | many | TRBV19 | TGTGCCAGCAGCATTAGGGGGTCTGGGGCCAACGTCCTGACTTTC | CASSIRGSGANVLTF
TRBJ1-1 | . | . | TRBV3-1 | TGTGCCAGCAGCCATCGGGGGGACACTGAAGCTTTCTTT | CASSHRGDTEAFF
TRBJ2-5 | . | . | TRBV7-8 | TGTGCCAGCAGCTTAGTAGGGGGGCTCCCAGAGACCCAGTACTTC | CASSLVGGLPETQYF